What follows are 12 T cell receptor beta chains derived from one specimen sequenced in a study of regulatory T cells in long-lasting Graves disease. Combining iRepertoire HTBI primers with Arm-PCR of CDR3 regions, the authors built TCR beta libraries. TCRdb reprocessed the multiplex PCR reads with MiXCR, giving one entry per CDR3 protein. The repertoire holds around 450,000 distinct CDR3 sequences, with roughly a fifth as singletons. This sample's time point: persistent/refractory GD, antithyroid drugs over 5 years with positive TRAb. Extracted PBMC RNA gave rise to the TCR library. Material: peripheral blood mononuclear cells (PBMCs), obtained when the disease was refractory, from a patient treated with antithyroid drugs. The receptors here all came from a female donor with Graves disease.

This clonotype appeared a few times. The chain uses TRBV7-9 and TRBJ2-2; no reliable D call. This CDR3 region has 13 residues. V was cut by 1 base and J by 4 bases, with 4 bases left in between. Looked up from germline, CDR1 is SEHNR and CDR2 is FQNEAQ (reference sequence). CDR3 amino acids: CASSLESTGELFF. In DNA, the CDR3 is TGTGCCAGCAGCTTAGAGAGCACCGGGGAGCTGTTTTTT.

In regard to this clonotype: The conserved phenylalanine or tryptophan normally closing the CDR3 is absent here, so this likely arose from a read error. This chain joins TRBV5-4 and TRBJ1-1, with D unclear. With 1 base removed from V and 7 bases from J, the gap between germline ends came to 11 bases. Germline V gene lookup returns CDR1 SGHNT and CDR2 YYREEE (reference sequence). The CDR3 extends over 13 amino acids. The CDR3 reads CASSLKPTDEAFL. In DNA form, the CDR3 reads TGTGCCAGCAGCTTGAAGCCTACTGATGAAGCTTTCCTT.

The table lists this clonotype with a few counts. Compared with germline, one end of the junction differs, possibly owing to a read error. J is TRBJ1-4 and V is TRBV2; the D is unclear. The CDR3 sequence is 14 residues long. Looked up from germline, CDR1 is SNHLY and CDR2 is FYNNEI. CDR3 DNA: TGTGCCAGCAGCCCGCCTCCGGGAGGTGAAGAACTGTTTTTT. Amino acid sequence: CASSPPPGGEELFF.

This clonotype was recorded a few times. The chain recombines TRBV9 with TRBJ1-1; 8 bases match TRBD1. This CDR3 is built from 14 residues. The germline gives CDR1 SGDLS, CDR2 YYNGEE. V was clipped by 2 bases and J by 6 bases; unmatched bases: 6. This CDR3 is CASSVQGAGAEAFF. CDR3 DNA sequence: TGTGCCAGCAGCGTCCAGGGGGCAGGCGCTGAAGCTTTCTTT.

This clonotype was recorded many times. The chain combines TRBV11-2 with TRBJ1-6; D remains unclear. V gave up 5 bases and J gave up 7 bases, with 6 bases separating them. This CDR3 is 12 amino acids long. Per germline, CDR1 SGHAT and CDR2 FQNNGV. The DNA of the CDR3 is TGTGCCAGCAGCGAGGACAATTCACCCCTCCACTTT. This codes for CASSEDNSPLHF.

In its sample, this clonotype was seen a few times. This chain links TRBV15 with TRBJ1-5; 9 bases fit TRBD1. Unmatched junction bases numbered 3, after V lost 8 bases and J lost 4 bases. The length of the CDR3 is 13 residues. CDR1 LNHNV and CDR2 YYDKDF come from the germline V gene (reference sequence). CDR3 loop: CATGQGKNQPQHF. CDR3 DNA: TGTGCCACCGGACAGGGGAAAAATCAGCCCCAGCATTTT.

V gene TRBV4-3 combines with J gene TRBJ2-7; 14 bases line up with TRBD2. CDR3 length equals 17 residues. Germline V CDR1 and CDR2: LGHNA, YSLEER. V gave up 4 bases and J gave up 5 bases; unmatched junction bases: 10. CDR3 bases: TGCGCCAGCAGCCGGGGACTAGCGGGAGAACAATTGCACGAGCAGTACTTC. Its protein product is CASSRGLAGEQLHEQYF.

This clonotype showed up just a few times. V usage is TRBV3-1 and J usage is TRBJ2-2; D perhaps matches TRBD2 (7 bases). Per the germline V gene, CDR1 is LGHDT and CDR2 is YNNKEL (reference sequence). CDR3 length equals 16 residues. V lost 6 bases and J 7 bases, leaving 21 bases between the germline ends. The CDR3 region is CASSSTSQGRDGELFF. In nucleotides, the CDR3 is TGTGCCAGCAGTTCTACCTCCCAGGGGAGGGACGGGGAGCTGTTTTTT.

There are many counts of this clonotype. The CDR3 protein is CASSRDRGMMNIQYF. DNA for the CDR3: TGTGCCAGCAGCCGGGACAGGGGGATGATGAACATTCAGTACTTC. The V call is TRBV7-8, the J call TRBJ2-4; 11 positions match TRBD1. Germline lookup yields CDR1 SGHVS and CDR2 FQNEAQ. With V trimmed by 5 bases and J by 7 bases, 7 bases remained unmatched. This CDR3 contains 15 residues.

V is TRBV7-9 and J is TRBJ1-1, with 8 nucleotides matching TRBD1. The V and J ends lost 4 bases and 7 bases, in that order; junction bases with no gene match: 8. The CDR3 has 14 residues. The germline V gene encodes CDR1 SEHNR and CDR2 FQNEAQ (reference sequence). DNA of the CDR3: TGTGCCAGCAGCTCCCGGACAGGGAAGCGTGAAGCTTTCTTT. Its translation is CASSSRTGKREAFF.

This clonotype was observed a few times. Here the CDR3 DNA reads TGTGCCAGTAGTACAGGGACTAGCTCCACCCGGAGGAATGAGCAGTTCTTC. It is translated as CASSTGTSSTRRNEQFF. The chain links TRBV19 to TRBJ2-1; 9 bases align to TRBD2. This CDR3 spans 17 amino acids. J gave up 7 bases and V 4 bases, and 14 bases lay outside the gene matches. CDR1 and CDR2 from the germline V gene are LNHDA and SQIVND (reference sequence).

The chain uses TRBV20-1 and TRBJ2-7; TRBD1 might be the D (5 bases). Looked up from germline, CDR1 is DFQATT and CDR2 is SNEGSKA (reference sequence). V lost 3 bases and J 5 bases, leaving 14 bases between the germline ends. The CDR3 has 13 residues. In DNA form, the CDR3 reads TGCAGTGCTAGGGGGCTGGATGGCCACGAGCAGTACTTC. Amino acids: CSARGLDGHEQYF.